Following are 12 T cell receptor beta chains from one sample sequenced in a study of T cells in Graves' hyperthyroidism and ophthalmopathy. TCR beta CDR3 region amplification was performed from RNA transcripts. Using the HTBI primer set, a first-round RT-PCR was run on the TCR CDR3. TCRdb processed the multiplex PCR reads anew with MiXCR; each CDR3 protein has one entry. The sample has about 380,000 distinct CDR3 sequences, less than 20% seen once; the top ten hold about 38%. Sequenced: blood. The origin of the receptors is a man younger than 30 with Graves' ophthalmopathy.

This chain links TRBV29-1 with TRBJ1-2; D call uncertain. V was cut by 7 bases and J by 2 bases, with 11 bases left in between. This CDR3 spans 12 amino acids. Per germline, CDR1 SQVTM and CDR2 ANQGSEA. CDR3 nucleotide sequence: TGCAGCGCGAAGGTAGAAAACTATGGCTACACCTTC. Its translation is CSAKVENYGYTF.

This clonotype was counted only a few times. V and J are TRBV15 and TRBJ2-7; 7 bases are a match to TRBD1. V was clipped by 0 bases and J by 3 bases; unmatched bases: 5. The length of the CDR3 is 15 residues. Germline CDR1 and CDR2: LNHNV and YYDKDF (reference sequence). The CDR3 reads CATSRDRDRLYEQYF. DNA of the CDR3: TGTGCCACCAGCAGAGATAGGGACAGACTCTACGAGCAGTACTTC.

This clonotype was counted many times. The chain links TRBV12-3 or TRBV12-4 to TRBJ1-1; D is possibly TRBD1 (5 bases). V shed 5 bases and J shed 2 bases, with 9 bases lying between them. The CDR3 is 13 residues long. The CDR3 DNA is TGTGCCAGCAGTGCTGGGGGTAACACTGAAGCTTTCTTT. It yields the protein CASSAGGNTEAFF.

The chain employs TRBV19 and TRBJ2-1; TRBD1 is a possible D gene (7 bases). Germline lookup yields CDR1 LNHDA and CDR2 SQIVND (reference sequence). Trimming stripped 9 bases from V and 10 bases from J, with 22 bases between. The CDR3 spans 14 residues. Here the CDR3 reads CASVDRAGGPEQFF. As DNA, the CDR3 is TGTGCCAGCGTCGACAGGGCCGGGGGCCCGGAGCAGTTCTTC.

This clonotype came up many times. The chain carries TRBV12-3 or TRBV12-4 and TRBJ2-2, with 10 bases fitting TRBD1. Germline trimming cut 6 bases from V and 6 bases from J; bases unmatched to any gene: 7. CDR3 size: 15 residues. The CDR3 bases are TGTGCCAGCAGCTTCCGGACAGGGGGTCCCGGGGAGCTGTTTTTT. Encoded protein: CASSFRTGGPGELFF.

This clonotype was seen at least ten times. This chain connects TRBV10-3 to TRBJ1-5; the D gene is possibly TRBD1 (5 bases). The CDR3 spans 17 residues. The V gene lost 0 bases and the J gene lost 6 bases, with 18 bases spanning the gap. CDR1 ENHRY and CDR2 SYGVKD come from the germline V gene. Written as DNA, the CDR3 is TGTGCCATCAGTGAGTCAATTGGCAGAGGGGATAGTCAGCCCCAGCATTTT. Its protein is CAISESIGRGDSQPQHF.

This sequence joins TRBV5-1 and TRBJ1-5; D unclear. The CDR3 loop spans 13 amino acids. V lost 5 bases and J 5 bases, leaving 11 bases between the germline ends. Germline V gene data show CDR1 as SGHRS and CDR2 as YFSETQ. The CDR3 sequence: CASRGTADQPQHF. In nucleotides, the CDR3 is TGCGCCAGCAGAGGAACAGCAGATCAGCCCCAGCATTTT.

This chain connects TRBV14 to TRBJ2-1, with D perhaps matching TRBD2 (6 bases). V was cut by 1 base and J by 2 bases, with 6 bases left in between. Germline-derived CDR1 and CDR2 are SGHDN and FVKESK. This CDR3 spans 14 amino acids. The CDR3 loop is CASSQAGAYNEQFF. CDR3 nucleotide sequence: TGTGCCAGCAGCCAAGCGGGGGCCTACAATGAGCAGTTCTTC.

V is TRBV4-1 and J is TRBJ2-7; perhaps TRBD1 as D (6 bases). The CDR3 covers 14 residues. Germline V lookup: CDR1 MGHRA, CDR2 YSYEKL. Trimming stripped 0 bases from V and 7 bases from J, with 13 bases between. The CDR3 region is CASSQDQGGLEQYF. The CDR3 DNA is TGCGCCAGCAGCCAAGATCAAGGGGGTTTGGAGCAGTACTTC.

On this clonotype: A read error may be the cause here, since a much bigger clone is one base away. The chain employs TRBV9 and TRBJ2-2; D possibly uses TRBD1 or TRBD2 (5 bases each). V was trimmed by 0 bases and J by 2 bases, leaving 11 bases between them. CDR1 SGDLS and CDR2 YYNGEE come from the germline V gene. The CDR3 covers 16 residues. The CDR3 region has the DNA TGTGCCAGCAGCGTAGGGGGGAGCACTAACACCGGGGAGCTGTTTTTT. Translation: CASSVGGSTNTGELFF.

As concerns this clonotype: A much larger clone differs from this one at a single base, so this may be a read error. The rearrangement links TRBV28 to TRBJ1-4; the D is unclear. Germline-derived CDR1 and CDR2 are MDHEN and SYDVKM. The CDR3 spans 19 residues. The CDR3 region has the DNA TGTGCCAGCAGTTTCAACAGCGACCAACCTGCCCCAACTAATGGAAAACTGTTTTTT. It translates to CASSFNSDQPAPTNGKLFF. Based on the CDR3 plus reference TRBV28 and TRBJ1-4, the full variable domain is DVKVTQSSRYLVKRTGEKVFLECVQDMDHENMFWYRQDPGLGLRLIYFSYDVKMKEKGDIPEGYSVSREKKERFSLILESASTNQTSMYLCASSFNSDQPAPTNGKLFFGSGTQLSVL.

At least ten counts were recorded for this clonotype. This sequence joins TRBV6-1 and TRBJ2-1; 9 nucleotides agree with TRBD2. Per germline, CDR1 MNHNS and CDR2 SASEGT. Trimming cost V 1 base and J 6 bases; bases outside gene matches: 4. CDR3 length: 15 residues. The CDR3 DNA sequence: TGTGCCAGCAGTGAAGGGCTAGCGGGGAGCAATGAGCAGTTCTTC. This sequence encodes CASSEGLAGSNEQFF.